This T cell receptor beta chain appears in the sequencing data of a study of T cells in Graves' hyperthyroidism and ophthalmopathy. CDR3 length equals 11 residues. Trimming took 3 bases from V and 2 from J, leaving 1 base between them. CDR1 is LGHNT and CDR2 is FRNRAP in the germline V gene. Study-wide points: Ophthalmopathy onset followed model prediction by a median roughly 6 months. Stable hyperthyroidism was separated from ophthalmopathy by a model based on 13 V-J features.

Amplification of TCR beta CDR3 regions was performed using RNA transcripts as template. HTBI primers drove first-round RT-PCR of the TCR CDR3. One entry per CDR3 protein, called by TCRdb with MiXCR from the multiplex PCR reads. Of 310,000 or so distinct CDR3 sequences listed, about 18% are singletons. This clonotype has ten or more counts. Its antigen is not known. PBMCs came from about 10 ml fresh peripheral blood. Sample: blood. This receptor was taken from a woman aged 60 to 75 with Graves' ophthalmopathy. The V call is TRBV12-5, the J call TRBJ2-5, with D hard to call. CDR3 loop: CASGFQETQYF. CDR3 sequence (DNA): TGTGCTAGTGGTTTTCAAGAGACCCAGTACTTC.